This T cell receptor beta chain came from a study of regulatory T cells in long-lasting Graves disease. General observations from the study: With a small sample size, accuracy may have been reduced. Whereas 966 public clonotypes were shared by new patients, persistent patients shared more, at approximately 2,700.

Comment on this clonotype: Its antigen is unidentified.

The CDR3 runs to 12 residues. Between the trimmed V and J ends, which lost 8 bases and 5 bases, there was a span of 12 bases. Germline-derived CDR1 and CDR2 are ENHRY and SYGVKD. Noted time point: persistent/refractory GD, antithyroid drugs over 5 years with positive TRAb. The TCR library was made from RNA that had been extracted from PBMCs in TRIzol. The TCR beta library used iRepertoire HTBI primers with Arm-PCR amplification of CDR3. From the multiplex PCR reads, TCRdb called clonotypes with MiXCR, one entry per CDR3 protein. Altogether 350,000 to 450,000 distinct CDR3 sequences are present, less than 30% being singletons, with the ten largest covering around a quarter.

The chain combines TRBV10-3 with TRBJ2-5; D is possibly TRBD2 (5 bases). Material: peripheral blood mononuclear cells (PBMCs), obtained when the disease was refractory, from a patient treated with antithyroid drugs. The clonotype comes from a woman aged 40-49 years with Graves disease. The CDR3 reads CAISAGSETQYF. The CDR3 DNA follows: TGTGCCATCTCTGCGGGTTCCGAGACCCAGTACTTC.